This T cell receptor (beta chain) is from a study of control samples from healthy donors and cancer patients. V dropped 5 bases and J dropped 0 bases, with 7 bases sitting between them. The CDR3 is made up of 13 amino acids. CDR1 and CDR2 (germline): SGHTA, FQGNSA. The repertoire was sequenced with immunoSEQ multiplex PCR; TCRdb's copy has only in-frame clones and lacks some. The sample records 15,000 to 20,000 clones, under 90% being singletons. The source material was PBMCs. The receptor comes from a woman aged 70-85 years with lung cancer. The V gene is TRBV7-2, the J gene TRBJ2-5; D is perhaps TRBD1 or TRBD2 (5 bases each). Written as DNA, the CDR3 is TGTGCCAGCAGCCCGGGACACCAAGAGACCCAGTACTTC. Amino acid sequence: CASSPGHQETQYF.